Below, 31 T cell receptor beta chains from the same sample are listed, as sequenced in a study of blood T cell repertoires in COVID-19. Here immunoSEQ multiplex PCR was the method, and the copy in TCRdb shows in-frame clones only, minus some. This sample has more than 400,000 clones, with 80% to 90% found just once. Specimen: peripheral blood. The receptors were sampled from a human donor in a cohort sampled during active COVID-19.

The J gene is TRBJ1-2, the V gene TRBV12-3 or TRBV12-4, with D perhaps TRBD1 (6 bases). Trimming stripped 2 bases from V and 8 bases from J, with 9 bases between. CDR3 size: 12 residues. In nucleotides, the CDR3 is TGTGCCAGCAGTTTAACAGGGTCGGGCTACACCTTC. This translates into CASSLTGSGYTF.

V gene TRBV18 combines with J gene TRBJ1-3; D not certain. Looked up from germline, CDR1 is KGHSH and CDR2 is LQKENI. The length of the CDR3 is 15 residues. Trimming took off 1 base at V and 2 bases at J, with 9 bases between the two ends. The CDR3 DNA reads as TGTGCCAGCTCACCACAGTTCACTACTGGAAACACCATATATTTT. This sequence encodes CASSPQFTTGNTIYF. Using reference TRBV18 and TRBJ1-3 for the parts outside the CDR3, the full variable domain is NAGVMQNPRHLVRRRGQEARLRCSPMKGHSHVYWYRQLPEEGLKFMVYLQKENIIDESGMPKERFSAEFPKEGPSILRIQQVVRGDSAAYFCASSPQFTTGNTIYFGEGSWLTVV.

The V and J genes are TRBV2 and TRBJ2-5; TRBD2 matches 8 bases. This CDR3 spans 12 amino acids. Trimming removed 5 bases from V and 4 bases from J; junction bases left unmatched: 0. Germline CDR1 reads SNHLY; CDR2 reads FYNNEI. For the CDR3, the DNA is TGTGCCAGCAGTCGGGAGGGAGAGACCCAGTACTTC. Amino acids: CASSREGETQYF.

This chain joins TRBV7-3 and TRBJ2-3, with 8 bases fitting TRBD2. The trim removed 3 bases at V and 5 bases at J, leaving 7 bases unmatched. The CDR3 runs to 15 residues. Germline lookup yields CDR1 SGHTA and CDR2 FQGTGA. The CDR3 DNA sequence: TGTGCCAGCAGCTTTGCGGGAGGAAGGGAAGATACGCAGTATTTT. Encoded protein: CASSFAGGREDTQYF.

As regards this clone: The same CDR3 also results from other DNA sequences found in this sample. This rearrangement joins TRBV7-9 to TRBJ2-2; no clear D gene. V shed 1 base and J shed 0 bases, with 3 bases lying between them. Germline V gene data show CDR1 as SEHNR and CDR2 as FQNEAQ (reference sequence). The CDR3 spans 14 residues. CDR3 loop: CASSLGANTGELFF. The CDR3 bases are TGTGCCAGCAGCTTAGGCGCGAACACCGGGGAGCTGTTTTTT. Using reference TRBV7-9 and TRBJ2-2 for the parts outside the CDR3, the full variable domain is DTGVSQNPRHKITKRGQNVTFRCDPISEHNRLYWYRQTLGQGPEFLTYFQNEAQLEKSRLLSDRFSAERPKGSFSTLEIQRTEQGDSAMYLCASSLGANTGELFFGEGSRLTVL.

This clone was observed once. The chain couples TRBV18 to TRBJ1-1, with D uncertain. Germline values: CDR1 KGHSH, CDR2 LQKENI. V lost 5 bases to trimming and J lost 1 base, with 8 bases between them. This CDR3 has 13 amino acids. The CDR3 DNA is TGTGCCAGCTCATCATCGGGGAACACTGAAGCTTTCTTT. It translates to CASSSSGNTEAFF.

V and J are TRBV12-3 or TRBV12-4 and TRBJ1-6; D is undetermined. The CDR3 loop spans 13 amino acids. Trimming took off 2 bases at V and 10 bases at J, with 9 bases between the two ends. CDR3 DNA: TGTGCCAGCAGTTTAAGTGGCACATCACCCCTCCACTTT. It encodes CASSLSGTSPLHF.

The J gene is TRBJ2-5, the V gene TRBV19, with D possibly matching TRBD2 (5 bases). The germline V gene has CDR1 LNHDA and CDR2 SQIVND (reference sequence). Trimming cost V 3 bases and J 2 bases, with 16 bases left between them. This CDR3 is 16 amino acids long. The CDR3 region has the DNA TGTGCCAGTAGTATTGACTCGGGATCCCGGCAAGAGACCCAGTACTTC. Its protein is CASSIDSGSRQETQYF.

This rearrangement joins TRBV18 to TRBJ1-1, with no clear D. The CDR3 is 14 residues long. Germline V gene sequence: CDR1 KGHSH, CDR2 LQKENI. V was clipped by 3 bases and J by 0 bases, with 8 bases between them. CDR3: CASSPAYLNTEAFF. CDR3 DNA: TGTGCCAGCTCACCGGCATATTTGAACACTGAAGCTTTCTTT.

This chain links TRBV4-3 with TRBJ2-5, with 9 bases aligning to TRBD2. This CDR3 spans 14 amino acids. V shed 1 base, J shed 7 bases, and the junction held 4 bases outside the gene matches. Looked up from germline, CDR1 is LGHNA and CDR2 is YSLEER. The CDR3 reads CASSQVGSGGTQYF. Here the CDR3 DNA reads TGCGCCAGCAGCCAAGTAGGTAGCGGGGGGACCCAGTACTTC.

This chain uses TRBV3-1 (or the pseudogene TRBV3-2) with TRBJ1-5; D is possibly TRBD1 (5 bases). The CDR3 is made up of 17 amino acids. The V end lost 4 bases, the J end lost 5 bases, and 21 bases lay between the germline ends. Germline V CDR1 and CDR2: LGHDT, YNNKEL (reference sequence). The CDR3 spells CASSPLSGGSGDQPQHF. CDR3 sequence (DNA): TGTGCCAGCAGCCCCCTCAGTGGGGGTTCGGGGGATCAGCCCCAGCATTTT.

The gene calls are TRBV10-3 and TRBJ2-1, with 7 bases lining up with TRBD2. V lost 7 bases to trimming and J lost 6 bases; unmatched junction nucleotides: 15. The CDR3 consists of 16 residues. The germline V gene has CDR1 ENHRY and CDR2 SYGVKD. In DNA form, the CDR3 reads TGTGCCATCACTCCCGGGGGGTGGGAGGGCCTCAATGAGCAGTTCTTC. This translates into CAITPGGWEGLNEQFF.

The rearrangement joins TRBV19 to TRBJ2-7; D call uncertain. V shed 3 bases and J shed 5 bases, with 20 bases lying between them. The CDR3 length is 16 residues. The germline V gene encodes CDR1 LNHDA and CDR2 SQIVND (reference sequence). CDR3 nucleotides: TGTGCCAGTAGTATCATCCCAAGAGGAGTGGAAGACGAGCAGTACTTC. This encodes CASSIIPRGVEDEQYF.

J is TRBJ1-2 and V is TRBV28; D ambiguous. Trimming removed 2 bases from V and 8 bases from J, with 21 bases in between. Looked up from germline, CDR1 is MDHEN and CDR2 is SYDVKM. The CDR3 extends over 16 amino acids. The CDR3 nucleotides read TGTGCCAGCAGTTTACCCACCGGAGCATCGGCGGGGGGCTACACCTTC. Amino acid sequence: CASSLPTGASAGGYTF.

This clone was seen a few times. The rearrangement joins TRBV2 to TRBJ2-1; 8 nucleotides match TRBD2. J lost 7 bases, V lost 3 bases, and 5 bases had no gene match. The CDR3 spans 14 residues. Germline-derived CDR1 and CDR2 are SNHLY and FYNNEI. The CDR3 reads CASSELAGLNEQFF. CDR3 coding DNA: TGTGCCAGCAGTGAGCTAGCGGGCCTTAATGAGCAGTTCTTC.

The J gene is TRBJ2-1, the V gene TRBV24-1; TRBD1 matches at 8 bases. CDR1 is KGHDR, CDR2 SFDVKD, per germline. Trimming took 2 bases from V and 0 from J; bases not matched to a gene: 20. The length of the CDR3 is 22 residues. For the CDR3, the DNA is TGTGCCACCAGTGATTCGAGGGCCGGGACAGGCAACAATAAAGTCTCCTACAATGAGCAGTTCTTC. This encodes CATSDSRAGTGNNKVSYNEQFF.

The count of this clone is one. The chain has TRBV28 and TRBJ1-2; D is perhaps TRBD1 (6 bases). The length of the CDR3 is 14 residues. V was pared by 1 base and J by 6 bases, with 12 bases between. Germline V gives CDR1 MDHEN, CDR2 SYDVKM. The CDR3 DNA is TGTGCCAGCAGTTTATACGGCAGGGGCGATGGCTACACCTTC. Translation gives CASSLYGRGDGYTF.

V usage is TRBV10-3 and J usage is TRBJ1-1, with unresolved D. Germline lookup yields CDR1 ENHRY and CDR2 SYGVKD. V lost 4 bases, J lost 10 bases, and 19 bases lay in between. The CDR3 is made up of 14 amino acids. CDR3 DNA: TGTGCCATCAGTGCGGGGTCCACTCAGCTTCCAGCTTTCTTT. It codes for CAISAGSTQLPAFF.

The chain is built from TRBV5-1 and TRBJ2-1; D ambiguous. CDR1 SGHRS and CDR2 YFSETQ come from the germline V gene. Between the trimmed V and J ends, which lost 4 bases and 9 bases, there was a span of 14 bases. This CDR3 spans 13 amino acids. The CDR3 loop reads CASSLGTGGEQFF. CDR3 nucleotide sequence: TGCGCCAGCAGCCTGGGCACCGGTGGTGAGCAGTTCTTC. Full variable domain (remainder filled in from reference TRBV5-1 and TRBJ2-1): KAGVTQTPRYLIKTRGQQVTLSCSPISGHRSVSWYQQTPGQGLQFLFEYFSETQRNKGNFPGRFSGRQFSNSRSEMNVSTLELGDSALYLCASSLGTGGEQFFGPGTRLTVL.

V gene TRBV9 combines with J gene TRBJ1-2, with TRBD1 as a possible D gene (6 bases). Germline loops: CDR1 SGDLS, CDR2 YYNGEE. V was cut by 5 bases and J by 6 bases, with 32 bases left in between. The CDR3 sequence is 19 residues long. The CDR3 region has the DNA TGTGCCAGCAGTGCCCAAGGGGGGGCAACGACCTATGGCTCCGATGGCTACACCTTC. Its protein is CASSAQGGATTYGSDGYTF.

The chain joins TRBV2 to TRBJ2-7; TRBD2 matches at 14 bases. V was clipped by 7 bases and J by 3 bases; unmatched bases: 14. This CDR3 contains 18 residues. Germline assignment: CDR1 SNHLY and CDR2 FYNNEI. CDR3 DNA: TGTGCCAGCACCCCGGGGGGACTAGCGGGAGAGAGATACTACGAGCAGTACTTC. Residues: CASTPGGLAGERYYEQYF.

The chain is built from TRBV5-4 and TRBJ2-5; D gene uncertain. This CDR3 has 14 amino acids. Per germline, CDR1 SGHNT and CDR2 YYREEE (reference sequence). V lost 2 bases and J lost 0, with 8 bases in between. The CDR3 sequence: CASSFSHDQETQYF. In DNA, the CDR3 is TGTGCCAGCAGCTTCAGTCACGACCAAGAGACCCAGTACTTC.

V and J are TRBV4-1 and TRBJ1-2; D is undetermined. The V end was cut by 0 bases, the J end by 3 bases, with 14 bases between. The CDR3 runs to 16 residues. CDR1 is MGHRA, CDR2 YSYEKL, per germline. The CDR3 region has the DNA TGCGCCAGCAGCCAAGATGGCGGTTCGGGAGACTATGGCTACACCTTC. The encoded protein is CASSQDGGSGDYGYTF.

This chain uses TRBV2 with TRBJ1-5, with 11 bases lining up with TRBD1. V lost 4 bases, J lost 7 bases, and 3 bases stayed unmatched. CDR3 length: 14 amino acids. Germline-derived CDR1 and CDR2 are SNHLY and FYNNEI. The CDR3 is CASSVDRGHQPQHF. The CDR3 DNA sequence: TGTGCCAGCAGTGTGGACAGGGGGCACCAGCCCCAGCATTTT.

In its sample, this clone was seen a few times. This rearrangement joins TRBV19 to TRBJ1-3; a possible D gene is TRBD1 (6 bases). The germline V gene encodes CDR1 LNHDA and CDR2 SQIVND (reference sequence). V was clipped by 4 bases and J by 0 bases, with 10 bases between them. The CDR3 runs 15 residues. CDR3 sequence reads: CASSTGQSSGNTIYF. CDR3 DNA: TGTGCCAGTAGTACAGGACAGAGCTCTGGAAACACCATATATTTT. The complete variable domain, with remaining parts taken from reference TRBV19 and TRBJ1-3, reads DGGITQSPKYLFRKEGQNVTLSCEQNLNHDAMYWYRQDPGQGLRLIYYSQIVNDFQKGDIAEGYSVSREKKESFPLTVTSAQKNPTAFYLCASSTGQSSGNTIYFGEGSWLTVV.

The chain couples TRBV2 to TRBJ1-5; D unclear. V shed 6 bases and J shed 5 bases, with 14 bases lying between them. Germline assignment: CDR1 SNHLY and CDR2 FYNNEI. This CDR3 has 14 residues. CDR3 sequence (DNA): TGTGCCAGCAGCCCTAGAGGGTTATATCAGCCCCAGCATTTT. Residues: CASSPRGLYQPQHF.

J is TRBJ1-3 and V is TRBV7-2; maybe TRBD1 (6 bases). Per germline, CDR1 SGHTA and CDR2 FQGNSA. V was trimmed by 1 base and J by 4 bases, leaving 14 bases between them. This CDR3 has 16 amino acids. The CDR3 bases are TGTGCCAGCAGCTTAGACAGGGCTAGGACCGGAAACACCATATATTTT. Amino acids: CASSLDRARTGNTIYF.

The chain has TRBV3-1 (or the pseudogene TRBV3-2) and TRBJ1-1; the D gene is possibly TRBD1 (6 bases). The germline CDR1 and CDR2 sequences are LGHDT and YNNKEL (reference sequence). The CDR3 runs to 13 residues. V was cut by 5 bases and J by 4 bases, with 11 bases left in between. The CDR3 loop is CASSLGGGTEAFF. The DNA for the CDR3 is TGTGCCAGCAGCTTAGGGGGGGGCACTGAAGCTTTCTTT.

J is TRBJ2-7 and V is TRBV3-1 (or the pseudogene TRBV3-2); tentatively, D is TRBD1 (6 bases). CDR3 size: 15 residues. V lost 0 bases to trimming and J lost 2 bases, with 11 bases between them. Germline V gene sequence: CDR1 LGHDT, CDR2 YNNKEL (reference sequence). In nucleotides, the CDR3 is TGTGCCAGCAGCCAAGATTACAGGGCCACCTACGAGCAGTACTTC. Protein product: CASSQDYRATYEQYF.

The chain has TRBV27 and TRBJ2-7; 11 positions agree with TRBD1. The germline V gene encodes CDR1 MNHEY and CDR2 SMNVEV (reference sequence). The CDR3 sequence is 14 residues long. V lost 6 bases to trimming and J lost 3 bases; unmatched junction nucleotides: 4. CDR3 sequence reads: CASRPGQGVYEQYF. In DNA, the CDR3 is TGTGCCAGCAGGCCGGGACAGGGGGTCTACGAGCAGTACTTC.

In this sample, this clone turned up many times. The J gene is TRBJ1-5, the V gene TRBV6-5; TRBD1 aligns across 9 bases. The CDR3 runs 15 residues. V shed 5 bases and J 1 base; nucleotides not matched to a gene: 3. In germline, CDR1 is MNHEY, CDR2 SVGAGI. CDR3 in amino acids: CASSTTGGSNQPQHF. The CDR3 region has the DNA TGTGCCAGCAGTACTACAGGGGGCAGCAATCAGCCCCAGCATTTT.